This passage covers 20 T cell receptor beta chains from one sample sequenced in a study of blood T cells in healthy people across ages. Then a second PCR, running about 6 to 12 cycles, was carried out with a sample-barcoded 5' primer and a J-beta primer mix. Each CDR3 protein is one row after TCRdb ran MiXCR on the 5' RACE reads. This table holds hundreds of thousands of distinct CDR3 sequences, around half found once. The sample taken for sequencing was blood. The receptors shown here come from a woman aged 60 to 75 in good health.

This clonotype has a handful of counts. The chain combines TRBV29-1 with TRBJ2-3; D gene uncertain. Trimming shortened V by 0 bases and J by 3 bases, and 13 bases separated the two germline ends. This CDR3 spans 15 amino acids. Germline CDR1 reads SQVTM; CDR2 reads ANQGSEA. The CDR3 region has the DNA TGCAGCGTTGAAGACCCAGGATATTGGACAGATACGCAGTATTTT. Encoded protein: CSVEDPGYWTDTQYF.

The chain couples TRBV28 to TRBJ2-2; D gene uncertain. V shed 3 bases and J shed 2 bases, with 25 bases lying between them. Germline CDR1 is MDHEN and CDR2 is SYDVKM. This CDR3 is built from 20 residues. This CDR3 is CASSFPTAIRARDNTGELFF. The CDR3 bases are TGTGCCAGCAGTTTCCCAACAGCGATAAGGGCCAGAGATAACACCGGGGAGCTGTTTTTT.

V gene TRBV5-5 combines with J gene TRBJ1-6; 8 bases match TRBD1. The junction had 6 bases not matched to a gene; V was cut back by 3 bases and J by 10 bases. The CDR3 has 14 amino acids. Germline V gene lookup returns CDR1 SGHKS and CDR2 YYEKEE (reference sequence). CDR3 in DNA: TGTGCCAGCAGCTCGGACAGGGTTGAATCACCCCTCCACTTT. It codes for CASSSDRVESPLHF.

This chain joins TRBV5-1 and TRBJ1-2; D may be TRBD1 (5 bases). Trimming shortened V by 2 bases and J by 0 bases, and 8 bases separated the two germline ends. The CDR3 is 14 amino acids. Germline V gene sequence: CDR1 SGHRS, CDR2 YFSETQ. CDR3 residues: CASSLQVANYGYTF. The CDR3 DNA reads as TGCGCCAGCAGCTTACAGGTGGCTAACTATGGCTACACCTTC. Full variable domain (missing parts from reference TRBV5-1 and TRBJ1-2): KAGVTQTPRYLIKTRGQQVTLSCSPISGHRSVSWYQQTPGQGLQFLFEYFSETQRNKGNFPGRFSGRQFSNSRSEMNVSTLELGDSALYLCASSLQVANYGYTFGSGTRLTVV.

This clonotype showed up just once. V usage is TRBV12-3 or TRBV12-4 and J usage is TRBJ1-6; a possible D gene is TRBD1 (5 bases). Trimming shortened V by 4 bases and J by 3 bases, and 10 bases separated the two germline ends. The CDR3 contains 15 residues. In DNA, the CDR3 is TGTGCCAGCAGTTGGGGGGAGAGCTATAATTCACCCCTCCACTTT. Translated: CASSWGESYNSPLHF.

This clonotype was seen only a few times. The chain uses TRBV20-1 and TRBJ1-6; D remains ambiguous. V was cut by 6 bases and J by 4 bases, with 10 bases left in between. Germline CDR1 is DFQATT and CDR2 is SNEGSKA (reference sequence). The CDR3 runs 13 residues. This CDR3 reads CSAAEQYNSPLHF. CDR3 DNA: TGCAGTGCCGCGGAACAGTATAATTCACCCCTCCACTTT.

The chain links TRBV9 to TRBJ2-6; D remains unclear. Trimming stripped 7 bases from V and 0 bases from J, with 11 bases between. The length of the CDR3 is 15 residues. Germline V gene data show CDR1 as SGDLS and CDR2 as YYNGEE. The CDR3 region is CASGAANSGANVLTF. The CDR3 DNA sequence: TGTGCCAGCGGCGCAGCCAACTCTGGGGCCAACGTCCTGACTTTC.

This clonotype was seen a handful of times. The chain has TRBV2 and TRBJ2-3, with a weak D call TRBD2 (5 bases). Germline lookup yields CDR1 SNHLY and CDR2 FYNNEI. The CDR3 totals 13 residues. Trimming shortened V by 8 bases and J by 3 bases, and 12 bases separated the two germline ends. The CDR3 is CASSTGGTDTQYF. As DNA, the CDR3 is TGTGCCAGCTCCACTGGAGGTACAGATACGCAGTATTTT. The complete variable domain, with remaining parts taken from reference TRBV2 and TRBJ2-3, reads EPEVTQTPSHQVTQMGQEVILRCVPISNHLYFYWYRQILGQKVEFLVSFYNNEISEKSEIFDDQFSVERPDGSNFTLKIRSTKLEDSAMYFCASSTGGTDTQYFGPGTRLTVL.

The CDR3, as DNA: TGCAGCGTTGAGGGGACACCCTGTGGAGCTTTCTTT. Translation: CSVEGTPCGAFF. This sequence joins TRBV29-1 and TRBJ1-1; D may be TRBD1 (6 bases). The CDR3 loop spans 12 amino acids. V was pared by 3 bases and J by 10 bases, with 15 bases between. Germline V lookup: CDR1 SQVTM, CDR2 ANQGSEA. Supplemented by reference TRBV29-1 and TRBJ1-1, the full variable domain reads SAVISQKPSRDICQRGTSLTIQCQVDSQVTMMFWYRQQPGQSLTLIATANQGSEATYESGFVIDKFPISRPNLTFSTLTVSNMSPEDSSIYLCSVEGTPCGAFFGQGTRLTVV.

The CDR3 sequence is CASSEGKGTGELFF. The CDR3 DNA reads TGTGCCAGCAGTGAAGGAAAAGGCACCGGGGAGCTGTTTTTT. The chain uses TRBV2 and TRBJ2-2; no reliable D call. Trimming stripped 1 base from V and 4 bases from J, with 7 bases between. The CDR3 totals 14 residues. Germline values: CDR1 SNHLY, CDR2 FYNNEI.

The chain couples TRBV5-1 to TRBJ2-3; maybe TRBD2 (6 bases). Trimming cost V 4 bases and J 5 bases, with 14 bases left between them. CDR3 length: 14 amino acids. Germline assignment: CDR1 SGHRS and CDR2 YFSETQ. Here the CDR3 reads CASSAEGSGDTQYF. The CDR3 bases are TGCGCCAGCAGCGCGGAGGGTTCGGGAGATACGCAGTATTTT.

V and J are TRBV27 and TRBJ1-2; maybe TRBD1 (5 bases). Germline assignment: CDR1 MNHEY and CDR2 SMNVEV (reference sequence). The CDR3 has 16 residues. V was shortened by 5 bases and J by 2 bases, with 18 bases between the two germline ends. CDR3 in amino acids: CASSTIPRDKNYGYTF. CDR3 in DNA: TGTGCCAGCAGTACCATCCCCAGGGATAAGAACTATGGCTACACCTTC.

This clonotype was seen a few times. This chain connects TRBV20-1 to TRBJ2-1; maybe TRBD2 (6 bases). V lost 5 bases, J lost 0 bases, and 17 bases lay in between. The CDR3 totals 16 residues. The V gene's germline CDR1 is DFQATT and CDR2 SNEGSKA (reference sequence). The CDR3 sequence: CSAVNYGRGSYNEQFF. The CDR3 bases are TGCAGTGCTGTGAACTACGGGAGAGGCTCCTACAATGAGCAGTTCTTC.

For this clonotype: Just one base apart from a much larger clone, this may be a read error. The chain is built from TRBV7-2 and TRBJ2-7; D is uncertain. CDR3 length: 11 residues. V lost 4 bases and J 6 bases, leaving 7 bases between the germline ends. Germline V CDR1 and CDR2: SGHTA, FQGNSA. DNA of the CDR3: TGTACCAGCAGCTCCCGAACCGAGCAGTACTTC. As protein: CTSSSRTEQYF.

Only a few counts were recorded for this clonotype. The rearrangement links TRBV27 to TRBJ2-7; 8 nucleotides match TRBD1. J lost 6 bases, V lost 6 bases, and 7 bases had no gene match. The CDR3 is 13 residues long. Germline assignment: CDR1 MNHEY and CDR2 SMNVEV (reference sequence). This chain's CDR3 is CASRWTGKGEQYF. CDR3 in DNA: TGTGCCAGCAGATGGACAGGGAAGGGCGAGCAGTACTTC.

This clonotype was detected a few times. The gene calls are TRBV4-3 and TRBJ2-3; 10 bases are a match to TRBD2. The junction had 3 bases not matched to a gene; V was cut back by 2 bases and J by 4 bases. This CDR3 region has 15 residues. Germline V gives CDR1 LGHNA, CDR2 YSLEER. CDR3 in DNA: TGCGCCAGCAGCCAACTAGCGGGAGCCCCAGATACGCAGTATTTT. The encoded protein is CASSQLAGAPDTQYF.

The CDR3 loop reads CASSSEKTSGTYEQYF. The CDR3 bases are TGCGCCAGCAGCTCCGAGAAGACTAGCGGGACGTACGAGCAGTACTTC. The gene calls are TRBV5-1 and TRBJ2-7; 11 bases map to TRBD2. Trimming at V came to 3 bases and at J to 4 bases, leaving 9 bases not matched to a gene. This CDR3 region has 16 residues. The V gene's germline CDR1 is SGHRS and CDR2 YFSETQ.

This clonotype has a single count. A junction end diverges from the germline sequence, so it may reflect a read error. The chain employs TRBV20-1 and TRBJ2-1, with D maybe TRBD1 (6 bases). Germline V gene lookup returns CDR1 DFQATT and CDR2 SNEGSKA (reference sequence). This CDR3 comprises 15 residues. The CDR3 loop reads CSARVGGTRYNEQFF. The CDR3 DNA reads as TGCAGTGCTAGAGTTGGGGGCACACGGTACAATGAACAGTTCTTC.

This clonotype was found a few times. The chain joins TRBV12-3 or TRBV12-4 to TRBJ2-5; the match to TRBD2 covers 14 bases. This CDR3 contains 18 residues. Germline trimming cut 7 bases from V and 5 bases from J; bases unmatched to any gene: 15. For the CDR3, the DNA is TGTGCCAGCACCACCGGACTAGCGGGAGGTTCCGGGGATGAGACCCAGTACTTC. It encodes CASTTGLAGGSGDETQYF.

This clonotype was seen only a few times. This chain connects TRBV6-6 to TRBJ2-4; D is undetermined. V lost 9 bases to trimming and J lost 3 bases, with 12 bases between them. The CDR3 loop spans 13 amino acids. Germline CDR1 reads MNHNY; CDR2 reads SVGAGI (reference sequence). The CDR3 DNA reads TGTGCCAGTAAAGCCCTAGTCAAAAACATTCAGTACTTC. Encoded protein: CASKALVKNIQYF.